The 4 T cell receptor beta chains below all came from one sample that was sequenced in a study of T cell responses to AZD1222 COVID-19 vaccine. Only in-frame clones appear in the TCRdb table, and some are missing; sequencing was by immunoSEQ multiplex PCR. The table shows some 130,000 clones, with 90% occurring only once. The starting material was peripheral blood, obtained on day 0 of AZD1222 vaccination. The receptors originated from an adult in good health.

V and J are TRBV10-1 and TRBJ2-3; D call uncertain. The ends were cut back, 0 bases at V and 2 bases at J, with 9 bases in the middle. There are 15 residues in the CDR3. Germline V lookup: CDR1 WNHNN, CDR2 SYGVQD (reference sequence). The chain's CDR3 is CASSESINPTDTQYF. In DNA form, the CDR3 reads TGCGCCAGCAGTGAGTCCATAAATCCCACAGATACGCAGTATTTT.

The rearrangement links TRBV10-3 to TRBJ1-4; 7 nucleotides align to TRBD1. This CDR3 has 16 residues. V shed 3 bases, J shed 2 bases, and the junction held 6 bases outside the gene matches. Germline V gene sequence: CDR1 ENHRY, CDR2 SYGVKD. The DNA for the CDR3 is TGTGCCATCAGTGAAGGGCAGGGGGGGACTAATGAAAAACTGTTTTTT. It specifies CAISEGQGGTNEKLFF.

A single count supports this clone. The chain is built from TRBV11-2 and TRBJ2-7; D remains ambiguous. The ends were cut back, 1 base at V and 6 bases at J, with 10 bases in the middle. CDR3 length: 13 residues. Germline loops: CDR1 SGHAT, CDR2 FQNNGV. DNA of the CDR3: TGTGCCAGCAGCTTAGTGGTAGGGTCCGAGCAGTACTTC. Translation gives CASSLVVGSEQYF.

This sequence joins TRBV3-1 (or the pseudogene TRBV3-2) and TRBJ2-7; D tentatively fits TRBD1 or TRBD2 (6 bases each). Per the germline V gene, CDR1 is LGHDT and CDR2 is YNNKEL (reference sequence). The V gene lost 1 base and the J gene lost 4 bases, with 11 bases spanning the gap. The CDR3 runs to 14 residues. DNA for the CDR3: TGTGCCAGCAGCCAAGGGGGGGCCAATTACGAGCAGTACTTC. Protein product: CASSQGGANYEQYF.